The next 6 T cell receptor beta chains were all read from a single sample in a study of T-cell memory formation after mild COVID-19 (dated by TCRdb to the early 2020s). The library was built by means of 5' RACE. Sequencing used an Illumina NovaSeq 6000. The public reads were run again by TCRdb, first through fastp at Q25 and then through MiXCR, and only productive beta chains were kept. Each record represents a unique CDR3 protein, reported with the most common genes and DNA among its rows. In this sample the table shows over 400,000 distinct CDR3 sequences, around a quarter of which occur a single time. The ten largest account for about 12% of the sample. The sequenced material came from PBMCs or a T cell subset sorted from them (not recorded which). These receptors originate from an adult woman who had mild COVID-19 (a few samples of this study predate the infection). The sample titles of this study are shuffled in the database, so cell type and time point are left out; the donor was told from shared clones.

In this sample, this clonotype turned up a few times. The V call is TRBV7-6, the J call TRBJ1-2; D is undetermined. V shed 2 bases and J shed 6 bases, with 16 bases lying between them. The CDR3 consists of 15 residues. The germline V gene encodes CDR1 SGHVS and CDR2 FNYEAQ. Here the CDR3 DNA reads TGTGCCAGCAGCTTAATTGGGCAGTGGCTCGATGGCTACACCTTC. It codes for CASSLIGQWLDGYTF.

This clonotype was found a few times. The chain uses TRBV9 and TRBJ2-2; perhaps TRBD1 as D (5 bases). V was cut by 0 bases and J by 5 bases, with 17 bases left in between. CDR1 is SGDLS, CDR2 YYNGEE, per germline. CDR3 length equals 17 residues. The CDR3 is CASSVEPAGPITGELFF. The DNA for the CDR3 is TGTGCCAGCAGCGTAGAGCCCGCAGGGCCTATTACCGGGGAGCTGTTTTTT.

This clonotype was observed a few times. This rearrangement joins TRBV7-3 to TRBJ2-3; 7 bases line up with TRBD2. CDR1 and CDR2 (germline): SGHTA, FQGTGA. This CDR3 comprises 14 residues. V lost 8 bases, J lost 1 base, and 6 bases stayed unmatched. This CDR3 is CASSRGGGTDTQYF. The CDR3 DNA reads TGTGCCAGCTCCCGGGGAGGGGGCACAGATACGCAGTATTTT.

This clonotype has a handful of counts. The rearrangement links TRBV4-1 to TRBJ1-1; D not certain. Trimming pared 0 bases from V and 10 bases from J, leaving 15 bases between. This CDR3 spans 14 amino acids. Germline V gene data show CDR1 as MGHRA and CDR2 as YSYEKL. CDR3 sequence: CASSQESQVGVAFF. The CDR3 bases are TGCGCCAGCAGCCAAGAATCCCAGGTAGGAGTAGCTTTCTTT.

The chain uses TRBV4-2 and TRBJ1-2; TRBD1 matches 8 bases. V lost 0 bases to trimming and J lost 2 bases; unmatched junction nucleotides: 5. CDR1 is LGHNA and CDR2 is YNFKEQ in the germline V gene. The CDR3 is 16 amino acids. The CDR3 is CASSQEGTGRNYGYTF. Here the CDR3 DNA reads TGTGCCAGCAGCCAAGAAGGGACAGGTAGAAACTATGGCTACACCTTC.

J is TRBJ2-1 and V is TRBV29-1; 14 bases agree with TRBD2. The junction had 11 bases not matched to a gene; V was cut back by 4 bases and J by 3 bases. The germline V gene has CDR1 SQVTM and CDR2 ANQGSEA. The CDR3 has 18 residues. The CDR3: CSVVYRGLAGDYYNEQFF. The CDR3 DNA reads TGCAGCGTTGTCTACAGGGGACTAGCGGGAGACTACTACAATGAGCAGTTCTTC.